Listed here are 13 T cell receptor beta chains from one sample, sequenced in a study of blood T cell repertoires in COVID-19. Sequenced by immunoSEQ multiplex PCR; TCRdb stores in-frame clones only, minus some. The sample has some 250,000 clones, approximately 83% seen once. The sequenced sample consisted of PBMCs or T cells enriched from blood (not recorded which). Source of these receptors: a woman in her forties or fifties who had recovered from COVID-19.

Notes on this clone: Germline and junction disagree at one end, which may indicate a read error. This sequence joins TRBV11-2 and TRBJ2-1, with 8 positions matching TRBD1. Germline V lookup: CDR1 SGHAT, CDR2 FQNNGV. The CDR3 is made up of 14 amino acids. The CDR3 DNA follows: TGTGCCAGCAGCATAGACAGGGGCGGGCATGAGCAGTTCTTC. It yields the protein CASSIDRGGHEQFF.

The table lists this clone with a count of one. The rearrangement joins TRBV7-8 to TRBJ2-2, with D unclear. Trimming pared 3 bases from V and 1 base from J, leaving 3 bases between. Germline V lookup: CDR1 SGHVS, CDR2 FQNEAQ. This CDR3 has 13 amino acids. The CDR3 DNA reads TGTGCCAGCAGCTTTAAGAACACCGGGGAGCTGTTTTTT. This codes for CASSFKNTGELFF.

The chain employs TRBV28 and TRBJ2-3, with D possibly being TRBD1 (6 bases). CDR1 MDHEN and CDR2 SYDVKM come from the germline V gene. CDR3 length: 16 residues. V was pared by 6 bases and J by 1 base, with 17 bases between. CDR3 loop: CASRKMTGARTDTQYF. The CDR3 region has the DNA TGTGCCAGCAGGAAGATGACAGGCGCCCGCACAGATACGCAGTATTTT.

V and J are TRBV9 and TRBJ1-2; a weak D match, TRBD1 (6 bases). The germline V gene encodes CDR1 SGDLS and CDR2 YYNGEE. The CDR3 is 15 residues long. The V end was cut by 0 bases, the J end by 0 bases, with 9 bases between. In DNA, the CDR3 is TGTGCCAGCAGCGTAGCAGGGACACCTAACTATGGCTACACCTTC. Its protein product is CASSVAGTPNYGYTF. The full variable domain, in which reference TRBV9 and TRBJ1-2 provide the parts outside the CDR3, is DSGVTQTPKHLITATGQRVTLRCSPRSGDLSVYWYQQSLDQGLQFLIQYYNGEERAKGNILERFSAQQFPDLHSELNLSSLELGDSALYFCASSVAGTPNYGYTFGSGTRLTVV.

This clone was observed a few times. The CDR3: CATPTGNSSGYTF. CDR3 in DNA: TGTGCCACCCCCACAGGGAACTCGTCGGGCTACACCTTC. This chain links TRBV11-1 with TRBJ1-2; weak D call: TRBD1 (6 bases). The germline CDR1 and CDR2 sequences are SGHAT and FQDESV (reference sequence). Between the trimmed V and J ends, which lost 10 bases and 8 bases, there was a span of 20 bases. The CDR3 consists of 13 residues.

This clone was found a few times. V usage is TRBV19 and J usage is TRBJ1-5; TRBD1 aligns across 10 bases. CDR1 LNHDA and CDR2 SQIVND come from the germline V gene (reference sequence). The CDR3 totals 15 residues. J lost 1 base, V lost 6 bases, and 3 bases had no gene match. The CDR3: CASSRQGASNQPQHF. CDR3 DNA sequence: TGTGCCAGTAGCCGACAGGGGGCCAGCAATCAGCCCCAGCATTTT.

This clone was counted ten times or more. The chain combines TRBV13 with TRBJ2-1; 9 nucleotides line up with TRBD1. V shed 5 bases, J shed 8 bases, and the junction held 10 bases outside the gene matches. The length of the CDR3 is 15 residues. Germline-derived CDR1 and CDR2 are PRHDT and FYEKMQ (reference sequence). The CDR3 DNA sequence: TGTGCCAGCAGCCGGCGGGACAGGGCTTTCTATGAGCAGTTCTTC. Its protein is CASSRRDRAFYEQFF.

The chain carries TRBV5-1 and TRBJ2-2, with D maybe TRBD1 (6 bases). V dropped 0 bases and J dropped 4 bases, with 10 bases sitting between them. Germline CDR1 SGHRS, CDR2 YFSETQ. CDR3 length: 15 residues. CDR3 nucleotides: TGCGCCAGCAGCTTGGGGGGGCTTAGCACCGGGGAGCTGTTTTTT. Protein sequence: CASSLGGLSTGELFF.

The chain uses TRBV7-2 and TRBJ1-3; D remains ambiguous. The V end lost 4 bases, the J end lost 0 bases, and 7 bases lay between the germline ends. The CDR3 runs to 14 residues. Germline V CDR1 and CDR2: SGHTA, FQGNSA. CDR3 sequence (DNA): TGTGCCAGCAGCTCCGACAACTCTGGAAACACCATATATTTT. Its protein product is CASSSDNSGNTIYF.

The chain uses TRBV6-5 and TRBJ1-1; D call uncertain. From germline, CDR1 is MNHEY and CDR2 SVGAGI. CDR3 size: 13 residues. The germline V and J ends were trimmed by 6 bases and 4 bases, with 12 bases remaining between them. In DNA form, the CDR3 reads TGTGCCAGCAGAGCGGAGGCTGTCACTGAAGCTTTCTTT. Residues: CASRAEAVTEAFF.

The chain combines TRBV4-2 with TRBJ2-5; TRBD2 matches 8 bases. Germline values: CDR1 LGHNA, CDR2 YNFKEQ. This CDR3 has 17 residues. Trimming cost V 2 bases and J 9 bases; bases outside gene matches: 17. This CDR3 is CASSQRPGGGPGGAQYF. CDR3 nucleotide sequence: TGTGCCAGCAGCCAACGGCCCGGCGGGGGGCCCGGTGGGGCCCAGTACTTC.

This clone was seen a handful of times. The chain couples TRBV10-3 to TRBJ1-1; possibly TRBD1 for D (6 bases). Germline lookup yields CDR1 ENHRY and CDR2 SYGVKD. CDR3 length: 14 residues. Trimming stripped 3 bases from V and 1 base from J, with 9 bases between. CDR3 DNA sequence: TGTGCCATCAGTGAACGACAGGAGAACACTGAAGCTTTCTTT. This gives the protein CAISERQENTEAFF.

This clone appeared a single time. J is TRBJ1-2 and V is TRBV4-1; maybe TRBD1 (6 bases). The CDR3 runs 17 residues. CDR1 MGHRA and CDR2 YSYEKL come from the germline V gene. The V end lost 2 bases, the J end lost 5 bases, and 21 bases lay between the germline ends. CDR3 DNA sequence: TGCGCCAGCAGCCAACTCGCAGACAGGCCATGGAGATATGGCTACACCTTC. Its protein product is CASSQLADRPWRYGYTF.